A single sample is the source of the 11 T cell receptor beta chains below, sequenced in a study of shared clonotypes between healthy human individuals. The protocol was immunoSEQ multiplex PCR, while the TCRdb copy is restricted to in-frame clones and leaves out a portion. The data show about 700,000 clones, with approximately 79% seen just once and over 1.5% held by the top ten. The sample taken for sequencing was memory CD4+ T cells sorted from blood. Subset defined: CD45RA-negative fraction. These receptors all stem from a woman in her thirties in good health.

The CDR3 DNA is TGTGCCAGCAGTCTAACCGGACAGCCCTATGGCTACACCTTC. It specifies CASSLTGQPYGYTF. This sequence joins TRBV2 and TRBJ1-2, with D maybe TRBD1 (6 bases). V was clipped by 5 bases and J by 4 bases, with 14 bases between them. This CDR3 is built from 14 residues. Germline CDR1 reads SNHLY; CDR2 reads FYNNEI.

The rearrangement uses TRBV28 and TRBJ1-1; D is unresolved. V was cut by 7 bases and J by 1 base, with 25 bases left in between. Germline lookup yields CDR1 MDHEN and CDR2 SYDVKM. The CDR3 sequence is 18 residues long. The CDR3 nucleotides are TGTGCCAGCACAACCTCTAACTCCTGGGAGGGCGAGAACACTGAAGCTTTCTTT. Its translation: CASTTSNSWEGENTEAFF.

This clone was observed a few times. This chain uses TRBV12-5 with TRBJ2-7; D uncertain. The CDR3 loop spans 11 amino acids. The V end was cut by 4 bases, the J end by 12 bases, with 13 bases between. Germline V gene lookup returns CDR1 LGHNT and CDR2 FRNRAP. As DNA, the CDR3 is TGTGCTAGTGGTTCTCCGAGGAGACGGTACTTC. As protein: CASGSPRRRYF.

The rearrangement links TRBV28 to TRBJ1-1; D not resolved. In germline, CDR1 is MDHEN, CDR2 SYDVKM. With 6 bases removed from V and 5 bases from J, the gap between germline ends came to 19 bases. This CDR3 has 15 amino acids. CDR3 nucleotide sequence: TGTGCCAGCAGGCTCCCGCGGGTGGGCGGGACTGAAGCTTTCTTT. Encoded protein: CASRLPRVGGTEAFF.

Written as DNA, the CDR3 is TGTGCCAGCAGCGTTCCGGGACAGGGGAGTGAAAAACTGTTTTTT. This translates into CASSVPGQGSEKLFF. V gene TRBV28 combines with J gene TRBJ1-4, with TRBD1 matching over 10 bases. Per the germline V gene, CDR1 is MDHEN and CDR2 is SYDVKM. The CDR3 is 15 residues long. Trimming took 6 bases from V and 7 from J; bases not matched to a gene: 8.

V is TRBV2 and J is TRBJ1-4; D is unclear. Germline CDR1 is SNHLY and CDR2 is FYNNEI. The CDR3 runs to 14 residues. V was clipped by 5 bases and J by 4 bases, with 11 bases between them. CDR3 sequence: CASSPSGYNEKLFF. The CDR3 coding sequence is TGTGCCAGCAGTCCGTCGGGCTATAATGAAAAACTGTTTTTT.

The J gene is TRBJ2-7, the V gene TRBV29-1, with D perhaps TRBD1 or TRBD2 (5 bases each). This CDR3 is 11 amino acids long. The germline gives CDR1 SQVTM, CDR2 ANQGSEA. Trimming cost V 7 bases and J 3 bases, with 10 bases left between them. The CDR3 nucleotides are TGCAGCGGCGTGGGGGTCTACGAGCAGTACTTC. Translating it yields CSGVGVYEQYF.

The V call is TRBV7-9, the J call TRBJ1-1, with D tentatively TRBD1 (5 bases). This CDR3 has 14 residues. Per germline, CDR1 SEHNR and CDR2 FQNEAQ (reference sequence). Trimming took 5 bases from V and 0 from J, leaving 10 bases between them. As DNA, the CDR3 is TGTGCCAGCAGCCCAGGGACCTTGAACACTGAAGCTTTCTTT. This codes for CASSPGTLNTEAFF.

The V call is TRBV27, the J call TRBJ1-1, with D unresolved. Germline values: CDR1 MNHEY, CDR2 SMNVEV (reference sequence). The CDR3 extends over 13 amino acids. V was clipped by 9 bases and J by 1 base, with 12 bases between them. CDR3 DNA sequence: TGTGCCAGTGCCGGGCAGTGGAACACTGAAGCTTTCTTT. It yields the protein CASAGQWNTEAFF.

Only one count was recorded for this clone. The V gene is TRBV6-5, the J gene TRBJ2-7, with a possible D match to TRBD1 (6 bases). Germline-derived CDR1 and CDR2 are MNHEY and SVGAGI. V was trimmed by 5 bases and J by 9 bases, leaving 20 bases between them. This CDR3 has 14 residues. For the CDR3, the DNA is TGTGCCAGCAGTAAAGCCCCAGGGGCCCCAGCGCAGTACTTC. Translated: CASSKAPGAPAQYF.

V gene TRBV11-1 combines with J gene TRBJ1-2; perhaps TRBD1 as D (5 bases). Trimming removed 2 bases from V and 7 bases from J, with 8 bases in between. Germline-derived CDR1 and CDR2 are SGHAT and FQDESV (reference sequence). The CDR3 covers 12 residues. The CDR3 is CASSLSQGGYTF. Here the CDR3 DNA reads TGTGCCAGCAGCTTATCCCAGGGTGGCTACACCTTC. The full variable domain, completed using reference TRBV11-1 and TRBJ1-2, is EAEVAQSPRYKITEKSQAVAFWCDPISGHATLYWYRQILGQGPELLVQFQDESVVDDSQLPKDRFSAERLKGVDSTLKIQPAELGDSAMYLCASSLSQGGYTFGSGTRLTVV.